In its sample, the clone carrying this T cell receptor (beta chain) was seen a few times. The sample originates from a study of cytomegalovirus exposure and HLA in healthy donors. This table comes from immunoSEQ multiplex PCR, and its TCRdb copy is limited to in-frame clones, with some not included. In the table there are 150,000 to 200,000 clones, 65% to 90% of which are singletons. The source material was PBMCs. The TCR was taken from a young woman in good health and CMV-seronegative.

The DNA for the CDR3 is TGCGCCAGCAGCCGCGACAGGGTGATGTACACCGGGGAGCTGTTTTTT. This sequence encodes CASSRDRVMYTGELFF. V and J are TRBV4-1 and TRBJ2-2, with 7 bases matching TRBD1. Losses at the gene ends were 4 bases for V and 3 bases for J; bases not matched to a gene: 8. Germline CDR1 is MGHRA and CDR2 is YSYEKL. The CDR3 has 16 residues.